Below, 22 T cell receptor beta chains from the same sample are listed, as sequenced in a study of graft-versus-host responses after intestinal transplantation (dated by TCRdb to the early 2020s). The sample's time point label, in plain terms: cells obtained before transplantation from donor or recipient. Library construction relied on the immunoSEQ multiplex PCR assay. TCRdb obtained this table from immuneACCESS and retained in-frame rearrangements with V and J assigned. These tables miss some clones; where compared with another copy, unresolved V genes account for less than half of the shortfall, and the remainder is unexplained. In this sample the table shows about 90,000 clones, over 85% of which occur a single time. The ten largest clonotypes hold roughly 0.49% of the sample. For these receptors, no antigen is known. The source material was unstimulated CD8+ T cells sorted from spleen or lymph node cells, sampled before intestinal transplant. All receptors derive from a human donor who received an intestinal transplant.

The chain has TRBV7-8 and TRBJ1-1; 9 bases agree with TRBD1. V lost 1 base and J lost 1; bases outside the gene matches: 7. Germline V lookup: CDR1 SGHVS, CDR2 FQNEAQ. The CDR3 spans 17 residues. CDR3 region: CASSLGGTGIRNTEAFF. As DNA, the CDR3 is TGTGCCAGCAGCTTAGGGGGGACAGGGATAAGGAACACTGAAGCTTTCTTT.

This clone was seen more than once but under ten times. V usage is TRBV5-8 and J usage is TRBJ2-7, with TRBD1 matching 7 bases. The CDR3 runs 13 residues. V lost 2 bases, J lost 2 bases, and 1 base stayed unmatched. Germline V gives CDR1 SGHTS, CDR2 YDEGEE. CDR3 sequence: CASSFDRAYEQYF. DNA for the CDR3: TGTGCCAGCAGCTTTGACAGGGCCTACGAGCAGTACTTC.

The V gene is TRBV30, the J gene TRBJ1-3; the D gene is possibly TRBD1 (6 bases). Looked up from germline, CDR1 is GTSNPN and CDR2 is SVGIG (reference sequence). The CDR3 extends over 12 amino acids. Trimming shortened V by 7 bases and J by 3 bases, and 10 bases separated the two germline ends. The CDR3 is CAYLGGGNTIYF. The CDR3 DNA sequence: TGTGCCTACCTAGGGGGTGGAAACACCATATATTTT.

The chain combines TRBV5-6 with TRBJ2-5; D is undetermined. The germline V gene has CDR1 SGHDT and CDR2 YYEEEE. Trimming pared 2 bases from V and 3 bases from J, leaving 8 bases between. CDR3 size: 13 residues. The CDR3 sequence is CASSLVEKETQYF. DNA for the CDR3: TGTGCCAGCAGCTTAGTAGAGAAAGAGACCCAGTACTTC.

The chain uses TRBV13 and TRBJ1-1; D ambiguous. Germline CDR1 PRHDT, CDR2 FYEKMQ (reference sequence). V lost 5 bases and J 5 bases, leaving 9 bases between the germline ends. The CDR3 sequence is 12 residues long. CDR3 sequence reads: CASSAEITEAFF. CDR3 in DNA: TGTGCCAGCAGCGCCGAGATAACTGAAGCTTTCTTT.

The chain uses TRBV7-9 and TRBJ2-3, with D possibly being TRBD2 (5 bases). V lost 1 base and J 4 bases, leaving 6 bases between the germline ends. The CDR3 is 13 residues long. Germline assignment: CDR1 SEHNR and CDR2 FQNEAQ (reference sequence). The CDR3 sequence: CASSLGAADTQYF. In DNA, the CDR3 is TGTGCCAGCAGCTTAGGAGCGGCAGATACGCAGTATTTT.

As for this clone: At one end, the junction sequence differs from germline, possibly due to a read error. The CDR3 region is CASGQLLSWEQYF. As DNA, the CDR3 is TGCGCCAGCGGCCAACTCCTTAGCTGGGAGCAGTACTTC. This chain connects TRBV4-1 to TRBJ2-7; D gene ambiguous. The CDR3 runs 13 residues. The germline V gene has CDR1 MGHRA and CDR2 YSYEKL.

This chain links TRBV6-5 with TRBJ2-3, with 10 bases aligning to TRBD2. Germline trimming cut 4 bases from V and 2 bases from J; bases unmatched to any gene: 3. The CDR3 has 15 amino acids. Germline CDR1 reads MNHEY; CDR2 reads SVGAGI. The CDR3 DNA reads TGTGCCAGCAGTTCGGGACTAGCGAACACAGATACGCAGTATTTT. Amino acids: CASSSGLANTDTQYF.

The chain couples TRBV13 to TRBJ2-5; 9 bases fit TRBD1. Germline values: CDR1 PRHDT, CDR2 FYEKMQ (reference sequence). CDR3 size: 13 residues. The trim removed 4 bases at V and 4 bases at J, leaving 1 base unmatched. The CDR3 region is CASSSDRGETQYF. Written as DNA, the CDR3 is TGTGCCAGCAGCTCGGACAGGGGAGAGACCCAGTACTTC. The entire variable domain, with the rest obtained from reference TRBV13 and TRBJ2-5, is as follows: AAGVIQSPRHLIKEKRETATLKCYPIPRHDTVYWYQQGPGQDPQFLISFYEKMQSDKGSIPDRFSAQQFSDYHSELNMSSLELGDSALYFCASSSDRGETQYFGPGTRLLVL.

The rearrangement uses TRBV27 and TRBJ1-3; possible D gene TRBD1, 5 bases. CDR1 is MNHEY, CDR2 SMNVEV, per germline (reference sequence). V lost 9 bases, J lost 2 bases, and 11 bases lay in between. The CDR3 is 13 amino acids. The CDR3 loop reads CASSDRTGNTIYF. The CDR3 nucleotides are TGTGCCAGTTCAGACAGAACTGGAAACACCATATATTTT.

The V gene is TRBV19, the J gene TRBJ1-1; 8 positions match TRBD1. The CDR3 spans 16 residues. The ends lost 8 bases at V and 4 bases at J; junction bases unmatched: 15. Germline V gene data show CDR1 as LNHDA and CDR2 as SQIVND (reference sequence). CDR3 region: CASFPPGGSRVTEAFF. As DNA, the CDR3 is TGTGCCAGTTTCCCCCCAGGGGGCAGTCGGGTCACTGAAGCTTTCTTT.

This clone was counted once. This chain uses TRBV27 with TRBJ2-7; TRBD2 is a possible D gene (6 bases). CDR1 and CDR2 (germline): MNHEY, SMNVEV (reference sequence). This CDR3 spans 15 amino acids. Trimming removed 5 bases from V and 2 bases from J, with 16 bases in between. The CDR3 DNA follows: TGTGCCAGCAGTCCGACAGCGGGTGCACCCTACGAGCAGTACTTC. Translated, it gives CASSPTAGAPYEQYF.

This chain joins TRBV12-5 and TRBJ2-7; D might be TRBD1 (6 bases). The CDR3 is 15 amino acids. The V and J ends lost 0 bases and 6 bases respectively, with 15 bases between them. Germline CDR1 and CDR2: LGHNT and FRNRAP. CDR3 nucleotides: TGTGCTAGTGGTTTGGTACGTCAGGGGCACGGCGAGCAGTACTTC. Protein: CASGLVRQGHGEQYF.

This clone is a singleton in its sample. V gene TRBV28 combines with J gene TRBJ1-6; tentative D call: TRBD1 (6 bases). The CDR3 totals 19 residues. Trimming cost V 1 base and J 0 bases, with 16 bases left between them. Germline V lookup: CDR1 MDHEN, CDR2 SYDVKM. Here the CDR3 reads CASSLLGDRYSSYNSPLHF. The CDR3 bases are TGTGCCAGCAGTTTATTGGGTGACAGGTACAGCTCCTATAATTCACCCCTCCACTTT.

The chain couples TRBV7-9 to TRBJ1-2, with no clear D. Germline CDR1 and CDR2: SEHNR and FQNEAQ (reference sequence). The CDR3 contains 14 residues. V lost 4 bases and J lost 6, with 15 bases in between. The CDR3 is CASSSSQWEDGYTF. DNA for the CDR3: TGTGCCAGCAGCTCTAGCCAGTGGGAGGATGGCTACACCTTC.

V and J are TRBV6-1 and TRBJ1-6; 12 positions agree with TRBD1. This CDR3 comprises 14 residues. Looked up from germline, CDR1 is MNHNS and CDR2 is SASEGT. V gave up 5 bases and J gave up 9 bases; unmatched junction bases: 2. The CDR3 loop reads CASSPGQGASPLHF. As DNA, the CDR3 is TGTGCCAGCAGTCCGGGACAGGGGGCTTCACCCCTCCACTTT.

The V call is TRBV4-1, the J call TRBJ2-7; D call uncertain. Between the trimmed V and J ends, which lost 0 bases and 6 bases, there was a span of 3 bases. Per the germline V gene, CDR1 is MGHRA and CDR2 is YSYEKL. The CDR3 sequence is 11 residues long. The CDR3 loop reads CASSQELEQYF. The CDR3 DNA is TGCGCCAGCAGCCAAGAACTCGAGCAGTACTTC.

This chain joins TRBV7-9 and TRBJ2-1; 9 bases map to TRBD2. The junction had 6 bases not matched to a gene; V was cut back by 0 bases and J by 9 bases. This CDR3 comprises 15 residues. Germline loops: CDR1 SEHNR, CDR2 FQNEAQ (reference sequence). CDR3 DNA: TGTGCCAGCAGCTTAGCTGTAGCGGGAGAGTCTGAGCAGTTCTTC. Amino acid sequence: CASSLAVAGESEQFF. Based on the CDR3 plus reference TRBV7-9 and TRBJ2-1, the full variable domain is DTGVSQNPRHKITKRGQNVTFRCDPISEHNRLYWYRQTLGQGPEFLTYFQNEAQLEKSRLLSDRFSAERPKGSFSTLEIQRTEQGDSAMYLCASSLAVAGESEQFFGPGTRLTVL.

The rearrangement uses TRBV10-3 and TRBJ1-1, with D tentatively TRBD1 (5 bases). Between the trimmed V and J ends, which lost 6 bases and 1 base, there was a span of 18 bases. The CDR3 covers 16 residues. The germline V gene encodes CDR1 ENHRY and CDR2 SYGVKD. The CDR3 sequence: CAIRDEDDQGNTEAFF. As DNA, the CDR3 is TGTGCCATCAGGGACGAGGACGACCAGGGGAACACTGAAGCTTTCTTT.

V and J are TRBV9 and TRBJ1-2; D not resolved. The CDR3 runs to 14 residues. Germline assignment: CDR1 SGDLS and CDR2 YYNGEE. V was cut by 0 bases and J by 6 bases, with 12 bases left in between. The chain's CDR3 is CASSVGRRDDGYTF. The CDR3 bases are TGTGCCAGCAGCGTAGGTCGGAGGGATGATGGCTACACCTTC. Supplemented by reference TRBV9 and TRBJ1-2, the full variable domain reads DSGVTQTPKHLITATGQRVTLRCSPRSGDLSVYWYQQSLDQGLQFLIQYYNGEERAKGNILERFSAQQFPDLHSELNLSSLELGDSALYFCASSVGRRDDGYTFGSGTRLTVV.

This sequence joins TRBV4-2 and TRBJ1-2; 8 bases line up with TRBD1. V gave up 0 bases and J gave up 5 bases; unmatched junction bases: 14. Germline CDR1 reads LGHNA; CDR2 reads YNFKEQ. The CDR3 spans 18 residues. The chain's CDR3 is CASSQDHLTGTGLYGYTF. DNA of the CDR3: TGTGCCAGCAGCCAAGATCACCTTACCGGGACAGGCTTATATGGCTACACCTTC.

This rearrangement joins TRBV5-4 to TRBJ2-5; 7 bases align to TRBD1. Trimming at V came to 4 bases and at J to 11 bases, leaving 14 bases not matched to a gene. The germline V gene encodes CDR1 SGHNT and CDR2 YYREEE (reference sequence). The CDR3 extends over 14 amino acids. Written as DNA, the CDR3 is TGTGCCAGCAGCCCCGGGACAGCCGTGGGGGAGCAGTACTTC. Its protein is CASSPGTAVGEQYF.